This TCR beta chain was identified during a study of OX40 agonist ivuxolimab in advanced cancers. This CDR3 spans 13 amino acids. Germline V gives CDR1 SGHAT, CDR2 FQNNGV. Only in-frame clones appear in the TCRdb table, and some are missing; sequencing was by immunoSEQ multiplex PCR. The table lists about 84,000 clones, approximately 84% of them singletons, with approximately 2.6% in the top ten. This receptor was obtained from an adult with an advanced solid tumor such as melanoma, head and neck, liver or kidney cancer. J is TRBJ2-5 and V is TRBV11-2; weak D call: TRBD2 (5 bases). The J call is uncertain, as TRBJ2-7 better fits the DNA end. The sequenced sample was CD4+ or CD8+ T cells sorted from blood, obtained in a trial of the OX40 agonist ivuxolimab. CDR3 sequence reads: CASEGYSSGEQYF. The CDR3 bases are TGTGCCAGCGAGGGCTACTCCTCGGGCGAGCAGTACTTC.